This T cell receptor beta chain emerged from a study of cytomegalovirus exposure and HLA in healthy donors listed by TCRdb under 2017. In terms of the full investigation: An earlier analysis of roughly 630 of the donors reported roughly 270 Gb of sequence data and some 120 million unique TCR beta sequences from about 179 million T cells. The study used immunosequencing to profile the T cell repertoires of around 600 subjects and linked those repertoires to cytomegalovirus serostatus. All discovery cohort repertoires had been generated on a single sequencing platform. A later genetic analysis used genome-wide SNP genotypes for about three fifths of the roughly 700 donors, treating that subset as a discovery cohort. To decide whether each TCR beta V gene segment behaved as functional or pseudogenic, an earlier analysis of some 600 of the donors relied on high-throughput TCR beta sequencing. The study was designed to test whether signatures of past pathogen exposure could be identified by cataloging public T cell receptors. Alongside the repertoire data, information on donor age, sex, ethnicity and CMV serostatus was compiled. Among under 450 genotyped donors of the cohort, an average of approximately 240,000 unique TCR beta nucleotide sequences were sequenced per donor, about a sixth of them non-productive. A few DR-DQ haplotypes were treated as single units for association and clustering because of strong linkage in the cohort. A later analysis re-analyzed previously published TCR beta repertoires from roughly 630 donors and added high-resolution HLA genotyping to study TCR occurrence patterns. Besides the first cohort of approximately 710 subjects, a separate validation cohort made up of some 110 different subjects was used. HLA typing included class I and class II loci at four-digit resolution. Of the 398 genotyped donors, about 80% fell in the genetic ancestry cluster associated with self-reported Caucasian donors. Typing coverage varied by locus: about 620-630 donors for A, B, C, DRB1 and DQB1; approximately 560 for DQA1; approximately 570 for DPA1; approximately 450 for DPB1. Rather than drawing on any new phenotypic data, the later analysis identified candidate immune exposures from TCR beta sequences and the way those sequences occurred across donors. Roughly 300 gigabases of sequencing data and 70 million to 95 million unique TCR sequences made up an early release that covered several hundred HLA-typed donors. The study combined high-throughput TCR immunosequencing, statistical association of individual TCRs with disease status, and machine learning to predict cytomegalovirus infection status. What the work shows at the level of the full study, not this receptor alone: Linkage disequilibrium might explain the correlated functional status among segregating V segments, but an unknown experimental factor could not be ruled out. In an earlier analysis of some 550 of the donors, most TCR beta V segments were observed in productive rearrangements about 90% or about 30% of the time, broadly matching IMGT annotations. The sequencing pipeline was judged likely to have produced a cluster of highly shared sequence variants as a technical artifact. According to a later genetic analysis, donors in an Asian-associated ancestry cluster had fewer N-insertions in productive TCRs than the approximately 690-donor mean. About 15 rarely observed V segments, including chromosome 9 orphons, were excluded from the earlier analysis of several hundred of the donors because counts were too low. Some IMGT-functional V segments, including TRBV6-2 and TRBV6-3, could not be told apart with the 87-base-pair reads, so those segments were excluded. The study listed approximately 150 TCR beta chains as associated with cytomegalovirus. Immune exposure information for the cohort was limited to CMV serostatus. The cohort was sequenced for TCR beta chains only, and without alpha or paired-chain data the features that could be detected were limited. According to the authors, the approach could potentially be generalized to other disease states and immunological phenotypes. In a later analysis, most CMV-associated TCR beta chains were found to appear HLA-restricted, with HLA associations seemingly driven largely by CMV exposure. Because HLA typing was unavailable for some donors at each locus, only the typed subset was used in association tests. A few of the identified cytomegalovirus-associated TCR beta chains were confirmed in vitro to be specific for cytomegalovirus antigens. V-gene and J-gene trimming of TCR beta chains was associated with a missense DCLRE1C variant in a later genetic analysis, and the association was replicated in an independent cohort. According to a later analysis, parvovirus B19, influenza, CMV and Epstein-Barr virus appeared linked to several top co-occurrence clusters. Roughly uniform sequencing depth across donors was assumed in presence/absence analyses, although this assumption may not hold. In a later analysis, the rate of TCR association differed among HLA loci, with DRB1 alleles having the most associated TCRs and HLA-C alleles having the fewest. While some public TCRs were present in many individuals, most TCR sequences turned up only very rarely across donors. A further reported finding was that TCR beta sequences accurately predicted the HLA-A and HLA-B alleles for most subjects in the first cohort. Compared with equally common non-associated chains, HLA-associated TCR beta chains in a later analysis were more clonally expanded and had lower generation probabilities. Assigning TCR associations to individual alleles was difficult when HLA alleles, especially DR and DQ, strongly co-occurred. In both the original and validation cohorts, the classifier was reported to diagnose cytomegalovirus status with high specificity and sensitivity. At a false discovery rate of 0.05, a later analysis linked roughly 17,000 TCR beta sequences to specific HLA alleles.

V gives up 1 base and J gives up 6 bases, and the segment between their germline ends measures 9 bases. Reading from cysteine to phenylalanine, the CDR3 counts 13 amino acids. Only the CDR3 part of the read is kept: 39 bases, read in frame from the first base. CDR1 and CDR2 are drawn from the germline V gene: MNHEY, SVGAGI. Libraries were built with the immunoSEQ multiplex PCR assay. For the multiplex PCR, a mixture combining 60 forward primers for TCR Vbeta segments and 13 reverse primers for TCR Jbeta segments was used. Amplification of the CDR3 region of rearranged TCR beta genes was performed with a multiplex PCR assay on genomic DNA. On the Illumina HiSeq System, the amplified TCR beta libraries were sequenced as 87-base-pair reads. The study's own analysis went as follows. A later analysis tallied 70 million to 100 million unique TCR beta chains across the 660 or so repertoires, and some 12 million of those chains were shared by two or more donors. To remove PCR and sequencing errors, raw reads were error-corrected and collapsed into unique sequences using a nearest-neighbor algorithm that merged closely related sequences. Alignment of CDR3 sequences to IMGT reference sequences was used to assign V, D and J gene segments. For a sequence to be retained, a match of at least six nucleotides to both a V gene segment and a J gene segment was required. A rearrangement was called productive if the CDR3 had no stop codons and remained in frame with V and J, and every other rearrangement was called non-productive. Following IMGT convention, CDR3 was defined as the stretch from the second conserved V-encoded cysteine up to the conserved J-encoded phenylalanine. The earlier analysis of more than 450 of the donors excluded sequences that lacked an unambiguous match to a single V gene segment. In an earlier analysis of a few hundred of the donors, V segments were called functional above 56.7% productive rearrangements and were called segregating when the between-donor standard deviation exceeded 5%. A statistical classification framework was developed to diagnose cytomegalovirus status using the catalog of TCR beta chain sequences. A later analysis assigned V and J genes by comparing TCR nucleotide sequences with IMGT/GENE-DB human TR gene sequences. In a later analysis, CDR3 sequences and most-parsimonious VDJ recombination scenarios were assigned using the TCRdist pipeline. A later analysis defined each TCR beta chain by its CDR3 amino acid sequence plus V-gene family, and excluded reads lacking a unique V-gene family. A later analysis removed 550 to 650 highly shared, low-generation-probability nucleotide sequences to deal with suspected cross-contamination and a sequencing artifact. For each public chain, a later analysis derived a clonal expansion index from normalized ranks of inferred template counts within each repertoire. Generation probabilities in a later analysis came from a VDJ recombination model fitted to out-of-frame rearrangements, and those results were checked against IGoR. In a later analysis, TCR-TCR, TCR-HLA and TCR-CMV co-occurrence was scored with hypergeometric tests, and a repertoire-size bias correction was applied to TCR pairs. A later analysis estimated false discovery rates by permuting HLA or CMV assignments 20 times. In a later analysis, co-occurring TCRs were grouped using DBSCAN, and TCRdist sequence similarity was added for clustering within HLA-allele-positive subsets. Repertoires with fewer than 30,000 or more than 120,000 public chains were left out of co-occurrence clustering, as were five repertoires with anomalous nucleotide sharing. The table was pulled from immuneACCESS by TCRdb, which kept in-frame rearrangements only. Such tables lose some clones; where checked, under half of the loss comes from unresolved V genes, and the rest has no known cause. That table is the source of V, J and clone size, and D and trimming were worked out from the DNA. The sample records 90,000 to 150,000 clones, roughly 76% of which are singletons. 16% of the sample goes to the ten largest clones.

The cohort was made up of hundreds of healthy bone marrow donors. At the time of sampling, every cohort member was nominally healthy, though immune exposures that went unrecorded were likely present. The donor was CMV seropositive and was included in the group of almost 300 seropositive cohort members. A peripheral blood sample was provided by each donor, and peripheral blood mononuclear cells were used for TCR beta sequencing. The Qiagen DNeasy Blood Extraction Kit was used to extract genomic DNA from the blood cell samples. As regards this clone: Its antigen is still unknown. Base qualities are not provided; no much larger clone lies one nucleotide away.

This chain joins TRBV6-5 to TRBJ1-1; tentative D gene TRBD1, with 6 bases matching. Sequenced input: PBMCs. This TCR derives from a middle-aged man in good health and CMV-seropositive. The CDR3 protein sequence reads: CASSYLQGSEAFF. Read as DNA, the sequence is TGTGCCAGCAGTTACTTACAGGGTTCTGAAGCTTTCTTT.